A selection of T cell receptor beta chains follows, all from one sample in a study of identifying expanded T cells in peripheral blood. Profiling relied on immunoSEQ multiplex PCR, and the TCRdb table lists in-frame clones only, not all of them. The data hold tens of thousands of clones, with 84% observed a single time. Source material: blood. These receptors all stem from a person between 18 and 75 years old in good health. Each CDR3 is given with its conserved first and last residue. The D gene is left open where the match is weak. Expanded clones are given a class, and other clones once, few, many or no size at all.

abundance,v_gene,j_gene,d_gene,CDR3aa,CDR3nt
-,TRBV5-6,TRBJ1-2,TRBD1,CASSLTGTGAYGYTF,TGTGCCAGCAGCCTTACCGGGACAGGGGCCTATGGCTACACCTTC
few,TRBV30,TRBJ2-3,-,CAWSGDSGRLDTQYF,TGTGCCTGGAGTGGAGATAGCGGCCGGCTGGATACGCAGTATTTT
-,TRBV6-5,TRBJ2-5,-,CASSSEAETQYF,TGTGCCAGCAGTAGCGAGGCAGAGACCCAGTACTTC
-,TRBV28,TRBJ2-1,-,CASSGYDGGNEQFF,TGTGCCAGCAGTGGATATGATGGGGGCAATGAGCAGTTCTTC
-,TRBV15,TRBJ2-1,-,CATNTRGELSEQFF,TGTGCCACCAACACCAGGGGGGAGTTAAGTGAGCAGTTCTTC
-,TRBV28,TRBJ1-2,-,CASSLGVYGGYTF,TGTGCCAGCAGTTTGGGAGTCTACGGAGGCTACACCTTC
-,TRBV28,TRBJ2-5,-,CASSPWTDEETQYF,TGTGCCAGCAGTCCTTGGACTGATGAAGAGACCCAGTACTTC
-,TRBV19,TRBJ2-7,TRBD1,CASSIGKGTGSYEQYF,TGTGCCAGTAGTATAGGAAAGGGGACAGGGTCCTACGAGCAGTACTTC
once,TRBV18,TRBJ2-7,TRBD1,CASSPLPLTGVQYEQYF,TGTGCCAGCTCACCACTGCCCCTTACAGGGGTTCAGTACGAGCAGTACTTC
-,TRBV28,TRBJ2-2,-,CAGRRGANTGELFF,TGTGCCGGTCGCAGGGGGGCTAACACCGGGGAGCTGTTTTTT
-,TRBV18,TRBJ2-2,-,CASSRRENTGELFF,TGTGCCAGCTCACGTCGGGAGAACACCGGGGAGCTGTTTTTT
-,TRBV19,TRBJ1-5,-,CAMYKSTYSNQPQHF,TGTGCCATGTATAAGAGCACATATAGCAATCAGCCCCAGCATTTT
-,TRBV10-3,TRBJ1-1,-,CAIRPGVEGTTEAFF,TGTGCCATCAGGCCAGGGGTCGAAGGGACCACTGAAGCTTTCTTT
once,TRBV7-2,TRBJ2-1,TRBD1,CASSLLTAGGNEQFF,TGTGCCAGCAGCTTATTAACGGCAGGGGGCAATGAGCAGTTCTTC
-,TRBV9,TRBJ1-1,-,CASRPQGGATEAFF,TGTGCCAGCAGACCCCAGGGAGGGGCCACTGAAGCTTTCTTT
-,TRBV19,TRBJ1-2,-,CASRGTSGYTF,TGTGCCAGTAGAGGGACGAGTGGCTACACCTTC
few,TRBV5-4,TRBJ1-2,-,CASSLRGGYGYTF,TGTGCCAGCAGCTTGAGGGGTGGATATGGCTACACCTTC
-,TRBV30,TRBJ1-5,-,CAWSPTFDQPQHF,TGTGCCTGGAGTCCCACCTTCGATCAGCCCCAGCATTTT
-,TRBV7-9,TRBJ2-1,-,CASSLVGRAYNEQFF,TGTGCCAGCAGCTTAGTTGGGAGAGCCTACAATGAGCAGTTCTTC
-,TRBV6-1,TRBJ1-2,-,CASRPLQAVDNGYTF,TGTGCCAGCAGGCCCCTACAGGCGGTGGATAATGGCTACACCTTC
-,TRBV30,TRBJ1-2,-,CAWSPGGYGYTF,TGTGCCTGGAGTCCGGGTGGATATGGCTACACCTTC
once,TRBV19,TRBJ2-2,-,CASSLAPSKNTGELFF,TGTGCCAGTAGTCTAGCACCGAGTAAAAACACCGGGGAGCTGTTTTTT
-,TRBV5-4,TRBJ2-3,-,CASSLTSGSDTQYF,TGTGCCAGCAGCTTGACCTCAGGTTCAGATACGCAGTATTTT
-,TRBV6-5,TRBJ1-5,-,CASRPPGHFNQPQHF,TGTGCCAGCAGACCTCCGGGACACTTCAATCAGCCCCAGCATTTT
once,TRBV27,TRBJ2-7,-,CASSFRGGPYEQYF,TGTGCCAGCAGTTTCAGGGGGGGCCCCTACGAGCAGTACTTC
-,TRBV7-2,TRBJ2-1,-,CASSLYLMRFF,TGTGCCAGCAGCCTATATCTTATGCGGTTCTTC